These 3 T cell receptor beta chains came from one sample sequenced in a study of beta chain features in type 1 diabetes. Expressed TCRB transcripts got sequenced, as all isolated RNA was reverse transcribed. The assay was immunoSEQ multiplex PCR, and TCRdb's table has in-frame clones only and misses some. The table lists roughly 140,000 clones, over 8.5% of them singletons. Sequenced sample: central memory CD4+ T cells from blood. These receptors were collected from a man aged 18 to 35 in good health.

The table lists this clone with a few counts. The V gene is TRBV28, the J gene TRBJ1-2, with D perhaps TRBD1 (5 bases). The CDR3 extends over 13 amino acids. V was trimmed by 3 bases and J by 7 bases, leaving 12 bases between them. CDR1 is MDHEN, CDR2 SYDVKM, per germline. The CDR3 nucleotides are TGTGCCAGCAGTTTCTCCAGGGACGGTGGCTACACCTTC. Its protein product is CASSFSRDGGYTF.

This sequence joins TRBV7-9 and TRBJ1-1; 7 bases align to TRBD1. V shed 1 base and J 1 base; nucleotides not matched to a gene: 3. The CDR3 sequence is 15 residues long. Looked up from germline, CDR1 is SEHNR and CDR2 is FQNEAQ (reference sequence). The CDR3 is CASSLGWDRNTEAFF. The CDR3, as DNA: TGTGCCAGCAGCTTAGGTTGGGACAGGAACACTGAAGCTTTCTTT.

This clone has ten or more counts. The rearrangement links TRBV9 to TRBJ2-3; 8 bases are a match to TRBD2. Per germline, CDR1 SGDLS and CDR2 YYNGEE. The CDR3 contains 13 residues. The junction had 1 base not matched to a gene; V was cut back by 3 bases and J by 4 bases. The CDR3 region has the DNA TGTGCCAGCAGCGACGGGGGGGCAGATACGCAGTATTTT. Its protein is CASSDGGADTQYF.